This TCR beta chain was identified during a study of T cells in women clearing cervical HPV infection. Looking at the study overall: Case blood drawn at lesion detection; control blood after infection cleared. Cases' blood sampling followed lesion detection by median about 150 days (90 to 200). General study results and limits: A classifier using richness and V gene abundances reached an AUC of roughly 0.8.

Only in-frame clones appear in the TCRdb table, and some are missing; sequencing was by immunoSEQ multiplex PCR. This sample contains about 30,000 clones. A word on this clone: Its antigen is undetermined.

The sequence was collected from a woman aged 18 to 69 with a cervical HPV16 infection that either progressed to CIN3+ or cleared (not recorded which). Sequenced material: blood buffy coat.

This chain's CDR3 is CASGNWREGFYEQYF. CDR3 DNA (partial): TGCGCCAGCGGCAATTGGCGGGAGGGATTCTACGAG. The chain links TRBV5-1 to TRBJ2-7, with 9 bases identical to TRBD2. The read ends 3 residues early relative to the CDR3; the germline J gene fills the gap. The V segment lost 7 bases and the J segment 3 bases; nucleotides outside the gene matches: 11. This CDR3 has 15 amino acids. CDR1 is SGHRS, CDR2 YFSETQ, per germline.